This passage covers 15 T cell receptor beta chains from one sample sequenced in a study of blood T cell repertoires in COVID-19. TCRdb keeps only in-frame clones here, not all; method: immunoSEQ multiplex PCR. The sample consists of around 230,000 clones, roughly 80% of them appearing once. Sequencing input: peripheral blood. These TCRs come from a woman of 80 years or more with acute or convalescent COVID-19.

The sample holds a few counts of this clone. V is TRBV24-1 and J is TRBJ1-4, with 8 nucleotides matching TRBD1. Germline V gene lookup returns CDR1 KGHDR and CDR2 SFDVKD. V lost 12 bases to trimming and J lost 8 bases; unmatched junction nucleotides: 22. The CDR3 loop spans 17 amino acids. In DNA, the CDR3 is TGTGCCGCCTTAGACAGGGGAGAAGGTGGGAAGGAGGAAAAACTGTTTTTT. Translated, it gives CAALDRGEGGKEEKLFF.

The V gene is TRBV20-1, the J gene TRBJ1-6; D unresolved. Germline assignment: CDR1 DFQATT and CDR2 SNEGSKA (reference sequence). Trimming took off 3 bases at V and 9 bases at J, with 18 bases between the two ends. The CDR3 spans 15 residues. The CDR3 reads CSASPRSGPSSPLHF. In DNA form, the CDR3 reads TGCAGTGCTAGTCCCCGTTCTGGGCCCTCTTCACCCCTCCACTTT.

This clone was picked up a small number of times. CDR3 amino acids: CASSPTPGGDEKLFF. CDR3 DNA sequence: TGCGCCAGCAGCCCGACCCCGGGAGGGGATGAAAAACTGTTTTTT. The chain recombines TRBV5-1 with TRBJ1-4, with D perhaps TRBD1 (5 bases). Trimming shortened V by 4 bases and J by 6 bases, and 16 bases separated the two germline ends. Per the germline V gene, CDR1 is SGHRS and CDR2 is YFSETQ. This CDR3 comprises 15 residues.

The rearrangement joins TRBV4-2 to TRBJ2-3, with 8 nucleotides matching TRBD2. Per germline, CDR1 LGHNA and CDR2 YNFKEQ. V shed 4 bases, J shed 1 base, and the junction held 7 bases outside the gene matches. The CDR3 is 16 residues long. In DNA, the CDR3 is TGTGCCAGCAGCCCCTTCGCGGGAGGAGGCACAGATACGCAGTATTTT. Its protein product is CASSPFAGGGTDTQYF.

The chain has TRBV21-1 and TRBJ2-5; the table's D gene call, TRBD1, was not cross checked with the DNA. TRBV21-1 is designated a pseudogene. The CDR3 is 16 residues long. The CDR3 DNA reads TGTGCCAGCAGCAATGTTGGTGCCAGGGGACAAGAGACCCAGTACTTC. It encodes CASSNVGARGQETQYF.

This chain uses TRBV2 with TRBJ2-1; tentative D call: TRBD1 (8 bases). There are 21 residues in the CDR3. Germline V gives CDR1 SNHLY, CDR2 FYNNEI. Trimming left V 8 bases short and J 4 bases short, with 36 bases between. As DNA, the CDR3 is TGTGCCAGCGGAGGATGGAACGGACAGGGCCACTCAGGAGCGGGATACAATGAGCAGTTCTTC. This sequence encodes CASGGWNGQGHSGAGYNEQFF.

V gene TRBV3-1 (or the pseudogene TRBV3-2) combines with J gene TRBJ1-5; D possibly corresponds to TRBD1 (5 bases). Germline V CDR1 and CDR2: LGHDT, YNNKEL (reference sequence). This CDR3 spans 16 amino acids. Trimming took off 1 base at V and 0 bases at J, with 10 bases between the two ends. CDR3 bases: TGTGCCAGCAGCCAAGGGACACCTTATAGCAATCAGCCCCAGCATTTT. Its translation is CASSQGTPYSNQPQHF.

This clone was observed a few times. The V and J genes are TRBV6-5 and TRBJ1-4; D unresolved. This CDR3 is 14 amino acids long. Trimming pared 6 bases from V and 0 bases from J, leaving 8 bases between. Germline V CDR1 and CDR2: MNHEY, SVGAGI. The CDR3 DNA follows: TGTGCCAGCAGGTCGACATCAACTAATGAAAAACTGTTTTTT. It specifies CASRSTSTNEKLFF.

This sequence joins TRBV2 and TRBJ2-7; D gene unclear. Germline V gives CDR1 SNHLY, CDR2 FYNNEI. This CDR3 is 13 amino acids long. The V and J ends lost 6 bases and 1 base respectively, with 10 bases between them. CDR3 coding DNA: TGTGCCAGCAGCTATACCTATTCCTACGAGCAGTACTTC. Encoded protein: CASSYTYSYEQYF. Full variable domain (rest looked up from reference TRBV2 and TRBJ2-7): EPEVTQTPSHQVTQMGQEVILRCVPISNHLYFYWYRQILGQKVEFLVSFYNNEISEKSEIFDDQFSVERPDGSNFTLKIRSTKLEDSAMYFCASSYTYSYEQYFGPGTRLTVT.

This clone was detected only once. This chain connects TRBV18 to TRBJ2-6, with D tentatively TRBD1 (7 bases). The CDR3 totals 18 residues. Trimming removed 3 bases from V and 4 bases from J, with 19 bases in between. Germline V lookup: CDR1 KGHSH, CDR2 LQKENI. The CDR3 coding sequence is TGTGCCAGCTCACCTCCCGGAGGGGGCGCGGGCGGGGCCAACGTCCTGACTTTC. Translated, it gives CASSPPGGGAGGANVLTF.

V gene TRBV7-9 combines with J gene TRBJ2-7; no definite D call. Germline CDR1 is SEHNR and CDR2 is FQNEAQ (reference sequence). This CDR3 has 12 residues. The ends were cut back, 5 bases at V and 6 bases at J, with 11 bases in the middle. The CDR3 is CASSDTRPEQYF. In DNA, the CDR3 is TGTGCCAGCAGCGACACACGGCCCGAGCAGTACTTC. Drawing the rest from reference TRBV7-9 and TRBJ2-7, the complete variable domain is DTGVSQNPRHKITKRGQNVTFRCDPISEHNRLYWYRQTLGQGPEFLTYFQNEAQLEKSRLLSDRFSAERPKGSFSTLEIQRTEQGDSAMYLCASSDTRPEQYFGPGTRLTVT.

This clone was observed once. The V gene is TRBV3-1 (or the pseudogene TRBV3-2), the J gene TRBJ1-1; no reliable D call. V was clipped by 3 bases and J by 2 bases, with 10 bases between them. The CDR3 consists of 14 residues. The germline V gene encodes CDR1 LGHDT and CDR2 YNNKEL (reference sequence). CDR3 coding DNA: TGTGCCAGCAGCCACACAGACGATAACACTGAAGCTTTCTTT. Translated: CASSHTDDNTEAFF.

This clone was seen a few times. This chain uses TRBV6-1 with TRBJ2-7; 7 bases fit TRBD1. J was trimmed by 4 bases and V by 0 bases; bases with no gene match: 15. Per the germline V gene, CDR1 is MNHNS and CDR2 is SASEGT. The CDR3 runs 18 residues. CDR3 sequence: CASSEALRGGQFAYEQYF. The DNA of the CDR3 is TGTGCCAGCAGTGAAGCGCTTCGAGGGGGACAGTTTGCTTACGAGCAGTACTTC.

The gene calls are TRBV28 and TRBJ2-3; D is ambiguous. Germline V gives CDR1 MDHEN, CDR2 SYDVKM. The CDR3 totals 12 residues. Trimming shortened V by 6 bases and J by 2 bases, and 6 bases separated the two germline ends. CDR3 sequence reads: CASRLYTDTQYF. CDR3 DNA: TGTGCCAGCAGACTCTACACAGATACGCAGTATTTT.

The J gene is TRBJ1-2, the V gene TRBV18; 7 bases align to TRBD1. Germline CDR1 and CDR2: KGHSH and LQKENI. The CDR3 is made up of 14 amino acids. The V segment lost 3 bases and the J segment 6 bases; nucleotides outside the gene matches: 7. The CDR3 DNA reads as TGTGCCAGCTCACCTAGGGACAGAACGGATGGCTACACCTTC. It translates to CASSPRDRTDGYTF.